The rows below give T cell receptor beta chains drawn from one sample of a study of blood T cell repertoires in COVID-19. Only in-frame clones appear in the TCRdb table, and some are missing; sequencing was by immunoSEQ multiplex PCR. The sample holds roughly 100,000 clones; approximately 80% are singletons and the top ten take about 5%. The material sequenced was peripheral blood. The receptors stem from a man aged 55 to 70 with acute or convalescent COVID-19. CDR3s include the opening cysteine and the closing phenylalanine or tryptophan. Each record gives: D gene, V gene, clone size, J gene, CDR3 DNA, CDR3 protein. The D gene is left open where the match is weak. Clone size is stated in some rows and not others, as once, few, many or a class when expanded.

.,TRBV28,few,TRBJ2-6,TGTGCCATCCGCCCGGCCGGGATGATAGGTGGGGCCAACGTCCTGACTTTC,CAIRPAGMIGGANVLTF
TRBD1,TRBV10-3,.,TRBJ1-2,TGTGCCATCATGGGGACAGGCCCCTTTTATGGCTACACCTTC,CAIMGTGPFYGYTF
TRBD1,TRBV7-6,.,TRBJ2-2,TGTGCCAGCAGCCGGGACAGGCAAACGAACACCGGGGAGCTGTTTTTT,CASSRDRQTNTGELFF
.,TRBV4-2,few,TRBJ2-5,TGTGCCAGCAGCCAAGAGAACAGCCAAGAGACCCAGTACTTC,CASSQENSQETQYF
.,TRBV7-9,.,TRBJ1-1,TGTGCCAGCAGCTTAGGGACGGGGAACGCTGAAGCTTTCTTT,CASSLGTGNAEAFF
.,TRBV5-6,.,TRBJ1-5,TGTGCCAGCAGCCCAAGAGACAGCTTCAATCAGCCCCAGCATTTT,CASSPRDSFNQPQHF
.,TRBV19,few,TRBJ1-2,TGTGCCAGTAAGAATCAGACAGGATTCTATGGCTACACCTTC,CASKNQTGFYGYTF
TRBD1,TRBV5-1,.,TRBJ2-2,TGCGCCAGTCCCCCCGGGACAGGGGGCACCGGGGAGCTGTTTTTT,CASPPGTGGTGELFF
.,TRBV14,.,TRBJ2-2,TGTGCCAGCAGCCAAGTTAGCACCGGGGAGCTGTTTTTT,CASSQVSTGELFF
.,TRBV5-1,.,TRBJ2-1,TGCGCCAGCAGCTTCGGGCGGGTAAAAGACAATGAGCAGTTCTTC,CASSFGRVKDNEQFF
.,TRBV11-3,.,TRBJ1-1,TGTGCCAGCAGTCGGACTCTTTTCCGCACTGAAGCTTTCTTT,CASSRTLFRTEAFF
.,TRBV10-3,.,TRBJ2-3,TGTGCCACCGGACAGAGCCCAGATACGCAGTATTTT,CATGQSPDTQYF
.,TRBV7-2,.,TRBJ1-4,TGTGCCAGCAGCCCCCTAGCAGGGGTGTATGAAAAACTGTTTTTT,CASSPLAGVYEKLFF
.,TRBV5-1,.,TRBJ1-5,TGCGCCAGCAGGAGATCTGACAATCAGCCCCAGCATTTT,CASRRSDNQPQHF
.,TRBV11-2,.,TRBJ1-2,TGTGCCAGCAGCCCCTCCCTAACACAGCACTATGGCTACACCTTC,CASSPSLTQHYGYTF
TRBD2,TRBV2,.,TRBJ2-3,TGTGCCAGCACTCGACTAGCGGGAGGGTTCACAGATACGCAGTATTTT,CASTRLAGGFTDTQYF
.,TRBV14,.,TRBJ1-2,TGTGCCAGCAGCCAGGACAAAAGCTATGGCTACACCTTC,CASSQDKSYGYTF
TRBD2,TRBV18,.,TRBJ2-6,TGTGCCAGCTCACCCGCGGGACTAGCGGGAGTTGGGGCCAACGTCCTGACTTTC,CASSPAGLAGVGANVLTF
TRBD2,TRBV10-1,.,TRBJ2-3,TGCGCCAGCAGCCGGACTAGCGCAGATACGCAGTATTTT,CASSRTSADTQYF
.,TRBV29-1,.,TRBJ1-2,TGCAGCGTTGAAGATCGCCCGGGAAGGTCGAGTGGCTACACCTTC,CSVEDRPGRSSGYTF
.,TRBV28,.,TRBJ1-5,TGTGCCGCTTTAGGGGGTTTCGGACAGCCCCAGCATTTT,CAALGGFGQPQHF
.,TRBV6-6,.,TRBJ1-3,TGTGCCAGCAGTGACGTGACAGGTTTCGGAAACACCATATATTTT,CASSDVTGFGNTIYF
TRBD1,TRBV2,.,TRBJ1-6,TGTGCCAGCAGTGGGGACAGGGTAAAAAGCAATTCACCCCTCCACTTT,CASSGDRVKSNSPLHF
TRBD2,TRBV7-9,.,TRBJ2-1,TGTGCCAGCAGCTTAGCGACTAGCTTCTCCTACAATGAGCAGTTCTTC,CASSLATSFSYNEQFF
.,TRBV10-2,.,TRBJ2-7,TGCGCCAGCAGTGAGGAGGGTAACTACGAGCAGTACTTC,CASSEEGNYEQYF
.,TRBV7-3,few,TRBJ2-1,TGTGCCAGCAGCTTAAGTCCCCCGGCTAGAGGTTGGGACAATGAGCAGTTCTTC,CASSLSPPARGWDNEQFF
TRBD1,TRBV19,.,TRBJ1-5,TGTGCCAGTGGGCAGGGGGCTTTCGCCCAGCATTTT,CASGQGAFAQHF
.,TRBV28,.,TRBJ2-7,TGTGCCAGCCGACGGAAGGGGGAGAGCTCCTACGAGCAGTACTTC,CASRRKGESSYEQYF
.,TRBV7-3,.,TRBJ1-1,TGTGCCAGCAGCTCTACAGGGTTTGGCACCACTGAAGCTTTCTTT,CASSSTGFGTTEAFF
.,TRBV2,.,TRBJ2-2,TGTGCCAGCAGGCCAGAATCGAACACCGGGGAGCTGTTTTTT,CASRPESNTGELFF
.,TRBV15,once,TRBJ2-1,TGTGCCACCAGCAGAGATTACGGGGAATCCTACAATGAGCAGTTCTTC,CATSRDYGESYNEQFF
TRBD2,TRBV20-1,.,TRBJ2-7,TGCAGTGCTAGTGCCTTAACTAGCGGGAGGTACGAGCAGTACTTC,CSASALTSGRYEQYF
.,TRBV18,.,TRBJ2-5,TGTGCCAGCTCACCGGACAGACTCGGGGAGACCCAGTACTTC,CASSPDRLGETQYF
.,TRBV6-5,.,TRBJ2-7,TGTGCCAGCAGTTACTCAACAGGGACCTACGAGCAGTACTTC,CASSYSTGTYEQYF
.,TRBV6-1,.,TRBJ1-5,TGTGCCAGCAGTGAAGGGTTGATGTCCAGGGGAGGCAATCAGCCCCAGCATTTT,CASSEGLMSRGGNQPQHF
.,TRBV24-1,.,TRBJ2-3,TGTGCCACCAGCACCGGCGGGTACACAGATACGCAGTATTTT,CATSTGGYTDTQYF
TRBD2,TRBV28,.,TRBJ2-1,TGTGCCAGCAGTTCCCCTCGGGCTAGCGGGTGGTACAATGAGCAGTTCTTC,CASSSPRASGWYNEQFF
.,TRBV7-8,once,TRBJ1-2,TGTGCCAGCAGCTTAGTCGGCGGTCCCGAGGGCTACACCTTC,CASSLVGGPEGYTF
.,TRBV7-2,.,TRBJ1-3,TGTGCCAGCAGCCCATCCAGCTCTGGAAACACCATATATTTT,CASSPSSSGNTIYF
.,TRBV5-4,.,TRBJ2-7,TGTGCCAGCAACAGGGGGGGACGTCTTACTAGCTCCTACGAGCAGTACTTC,CASNRGGRLTSSYEQYF
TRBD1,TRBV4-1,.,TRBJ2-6,TGCGCCAGCAGCCTGGACAGGGTCCGTGGGGCCAACGTCCTGACTTTC,CASSLDRVRGANVLTF
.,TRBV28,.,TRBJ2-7,TGTGCCAGTAACGAATTGACACAGGGCGCCTACGAGCAGTACTTC,CASNELTQGAYEQYF
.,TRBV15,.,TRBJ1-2,TGTGCCACCAGCAACCGGAGAGAAGATGGCTACACCTTC,CATSNRREDGYTF
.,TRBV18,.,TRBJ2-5,TGTGCCAGCTTGCGGACAGATCAAGAGACCCAGTACTTC,CASLRTDQETQYF
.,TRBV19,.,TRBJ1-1,TGTGCCAGTAGTATGGGGTCAGGGTGGGGCACTGAAGCTTTCTTT,CASSMGSGWGTEAFF
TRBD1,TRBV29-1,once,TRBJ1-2,TGCAGCGTCCGGGACAGGGGGCCTGGCTACACCTTC,CSVRDRGPGYTF
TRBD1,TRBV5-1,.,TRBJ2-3,TGCGCCAGCAGCTTGGCAGACAGGGGTAAAACAGATACGCAGTATTTT,CASSLADRGKTDTQYF
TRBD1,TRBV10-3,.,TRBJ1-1,TGTGCCATCACCCCTAGCACAGGGGCCGAAATGAACACTGAAGCTTTCTTT,CAITPSTGAEMNTEAFF
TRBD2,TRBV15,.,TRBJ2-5,TGTGCCACCAGCCCCGGACTAGCGGGATTTGGAGAGACCCAGTACTTC,CATSPGLAGFGETQYF
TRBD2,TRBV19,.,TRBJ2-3,TGTGCCAGTAGTAAGACTAGCGGGAGGGCCGCTAGCACAGATACGCAGTATTTT,CASSKTSGRAASTDTQYF
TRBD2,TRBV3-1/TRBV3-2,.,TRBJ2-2,TGTGCCAGCAGCCAAGGGACTAGCGGGAGCGGCGGGGAGCTGTTTTTT,CASSQGTSGSGGELFF
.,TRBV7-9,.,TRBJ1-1,TGTGCCAGCAGCGAGAGGCCCACGAGGAGCACTGAAGCTTTCTTT,CASSERPTRSTEAFF
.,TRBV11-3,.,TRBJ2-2,TGTGCCAGCAGCTTAGACTCCGGGGAGCTGTTTTTT,CASSLDSGELFF
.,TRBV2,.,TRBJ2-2,TGTGCCAGCAGTGAACTGGGCATCGGCACCGGGGAGCTGTTTTTT,CASSELGIGTGELFF
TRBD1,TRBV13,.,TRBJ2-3,TGTGCCAGCAGCTCGCCAGGGACAGGGCCCCGCACAGATACGCAGTATTTT,CASSSPGTGPRTDTQYF
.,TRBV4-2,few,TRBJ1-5,TGTGCCAGCAGCCAAGGCGGGCGGTTTAGCAATCAGCCCCAGCATTTT,CASSQGGRFSNQPQHF
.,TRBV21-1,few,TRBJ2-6,TGTGCCAGCAGCCCCTCGAAAGCGGCTGGTGGGGCCAACGTCCTGACTTTC,CASSPSKAAGGANVLTF
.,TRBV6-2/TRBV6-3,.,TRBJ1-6,TGTGCCAGCAGTTACCGCGGGGGCTGGGATTCACCCCTCCACTTT,CASSYRGGWDSPLHF
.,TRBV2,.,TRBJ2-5,TGTGCCAGCATTCAGGGGACTATACCGCAAGAGACCCAGTACTTC,CASIQGTIPQETQYF